This T cell receptor beta chain was captured in a study of cytomegalovirus exposure and HLA in healthy donors. General study points: TCR beta chain V- and J-gene trimming was linked, in a later analysis, to a missense variant in DCLRE1C. Later, TCR association rates were found to vary by HLA locus, highest for DRB1 and lowest for HLA-C. The study listed under 200 cytomegalovirus-associated TCR beta chains.

The CDR3 has 12 residues. The ends were cut back, 2 bases at V and 4 bases at J, with 5 bases in the middle. The germline V gene has CDR1 MNHNY and CDR2 SVGAGI (reference sequence). PCR employed 60 Vbeta and 13 Jbeta primers. Data came from immunoSEQ multiplex PCR; TCRdb stores just in-frame clones and leaves some out. Of 95,000 to 150,000 clones listed, over 65% are singletons. Turning to this clone: Its antigen is unidentified.

Sequenced sample: PBMCs. The gene calls are TRBV6-6 and TRBJ2-5; possible D gene TRBD1, 5 bases. This TCR came from a man aged 50 to 60 in good health and CMV-seronegative. In DNA, the CDR3 is TGTGCCAGCAGTTACAGGGGAGAGACCCAGTACTTC. It translates to CASSYRGETQYF.